The 25 T cell receptor beta chains given below trace back to one sample, sequenced in a study of TIL therapy for anti-PD-1-resistant metastatic lung cancer. Time point defined: pre-treatment sample, taken before nivolumab and TIL therapy. This was the immunoSEQ v3 assay. Method: immunoSEQ multiplex PCR; TCRdb's copy keeps in-frame clones and lacks some. The sample has 9,000 to 15,000 clones; about 80% are singletons. The specimen was blood, collected at baseline. These receptors all come from a person aged 25-85 years with non-small cell lung cancer.

This chain joins TRBV5-1 and TRBJ2-1, with D tentatively TRBD1 (5 bases). The CDR3 totals 12 residues. The V and J ends lost 3 bases and 6 bases respectively, with 7 bases between them. Germline V lookup: CDR1 SGHRS, CDR2 YFSETQ. CDR3 DNA sequence: TGCGCCAGCAGCTCCGACAGCAATGAGCAGTTCTTC. Residues: CASSSDSNEQFF.

V is TRBV5-6 and J is TRBJ2-5; D gene uncertain. Germline values: CDR1 SGHDT, CDR2 YYEEEE. This CDR3 is 15 amino acids long. Trimming pared 1 base from V and 0 bases from J, leaving 10 bases between. This CDR3 is CASSLSAEYQETQYF. The CDR3 nucleotides are TGTGCCAGCAGCTTGTCGGCAGAGTACCAAGAGACCCAGTACTTC.

In the case of this clone: This specimen includes other DNA sequences encoding the same CDR3. The CDR3 loop is CASRPREPTNEKLFF. CDR3 nucleotides: TGCGCCAGTCGTCCTCGTGAGCCAACTAATGAAAAACTGTTTTTT. The chain has TRBV4-1 and TRBJ1-4; the D is unclear. Trimming cost V 9 bases and J 0 bases, with 14 bases left between them. CDR1 is MGHRA and CDR2 is YSYEKL in the germline V gene. The CDR3 is 15 residues long.

This clone was counted a single time. The chain combines TRBV5-1 with TRBJ1-3; a weak D match, TRBD1 (6 bases). The germline gives CDR1 SGHRS, CDR2 YFSETQ. V dropped 8 bases and J dropped 0 bases, with 15 bases sitting between them. The CDR3 extends over 15 amino acids. CDR3 nucleotides: TGCGCCAGTTGCCCAGGGGCTCTCTCTGGAAACACCATATATTTT. Translated, it gives CASCPGALSGNTIYF.

The genes are TRBV11-3 and TRBJ2-5, with no clear D. There are 13 residues in the CDR3. Germline values: CDR1 SGHNT, CDR2 YENEEA. Trimming cost V 3 bases and J 3 bases, with 8 bases left between them. CDR3 protein: CASSFTAKETQYF. CDR3 DNA: TGTGCCAGCAGCTTTACAGCTAAAGAGACCCAGTACTTC.

The table lists this clone with a few counts. V is TRBV9 and J is TRBJ2-2; D uncertain. Trimming left V 4 bases short and J 1 base short, with 8 bases between. This CDR3 region has 14 residues. Looked up from germline, CDR1 is SGDLS and CDR2 is YYNGEE. DNA of the CDR3: TGTGCCAGCAGCTTCGGACGGAACACCGGGGAGCTGTTTTTT. Encoded protein: CASSFGRNTGELFF.

This clone appeared once. The J gene is TRBJ2-7, the V gene TRBV7-9, with no clear D. The CDR3 extends over 14 amino acids. V was trimmed by 5 bases and J by 0 bases, leaving 11 bases between them. CDR1 and CDR2 from the germline V gene are SEHNR and FQNEAQ (reference sequence). CDR3 DNA: TGTGCCAGCAGCCCACACGGGCTCTCCTACGAGCAGTACTTC. It yields the protein CASSPHGLSYEQYF.

The chain employs TRBV2 and TRBJ2-5; 11 positions match TRBD2. Losses at the gene ends were 6 bases for V and 4 bases for J; bases not matched to a gene: 22. Germline CDR1 is SNHLY and CDR2 is FYNNEI. This CDR3 contains 20 residues. The chain's CDR3 is CASSQGGLADPYNHRETQYF. The CDR3 bases are TGTGCCAGCAGCCAGGGGGGACTAGCGGACCCTTATAACCATAGAGAGACCCAGTACTTC.

The chain employs TRBV4-1 and TRBJ1-6; no clear D gene. Germline CDR1 is MGHRA and CDR2 is YSYEKL. Trimming took 4 bases from V and 12 from J, leaving 19 bases between them. CDR3 size: 15 residues. CDR3 nucleotide sequence: TGCGCCAGCAGCCCTTTACGAGTATCTTTGGGACCCCTCCACTTT. As protein: CASSPLRVSLGPLHF.

The chain combines TRBV19 with TRBJ2-4; D remains ambiguous. V dropped 6 bases and J dropped 0 bases, with 9 bases sitting between them. CDR1 and CDR2 (germline): LNHDA, SQIVND (reference sequence). The CDR3 is made up of 14 amino acids. In DNA form, the CDR3 reads TGTGCCAGTAGAGACCCCTTAGCCAAAAACATTCAGTACTTC. This encodes CASRDPLAKNIQYF.

As regards this clone: Other DNA sequences within the sample encode an identical CDR3. The chain is built from TRBV5-1 and TRBJ1-4, with D unclear. Trimming cost V 4 bases and J 0 bases, with 13 bases left between them. Germline-derived CDR1 and CDR2 are SGHRS and YFSETQ. This CDR3 is built from 16 residues. The CDR3 bases are TGCGCCAGCAGCCCCCCTACTTCGGCAACTAATGAAAAACTGTTTTTT. Translated, it gives CASSPPTSATNEKLFF.

The chain has TRBV5-8 and TRBJ1-6, with a tentative D call TRBD1 (5 bases). The CDR3 length is 15 residues. V shed 4 bases and J shed 7 bases, with 15 bases lying between them. Germline CDR1 SGHTS, CDR2 YDEGEE. The CDR3 nucleotides are TGTGCCAGCAGCCTGGGGACGGGTTTCAATTCACCCCTCCACTTT. Residues: CASSLGTGFNSPLHF.

The chain employs TRBV6-1 and TRBJ2-1, with 9 positions matching TRBD2. Germline CDR1 is MNHNS and CDR2 is SASEGT. This CDR3 spans 14 amino acids. J lost 6 bases, V lost 6 bases, and 6 bases had no gene match. CDR3 bases: TGTGCCAGCAGGCCGGGACTAGCCCGCAATGAGCAGTTCTTC. This gives the protein CASRPGLARNEQFF.

This sequence joins TRBV11-2 and TRBJ2-3, with D possibly matching TRBD2 (5 bases). The CDR3 consists of 16 residues. Germline loops: CDR1 SGHAT, CDR2 FQNNGV. The V end lost 2 bases, the J end lost 0 bases, and 12 bases lay between the germline ends. Here the CDR3 DNA reads TGTGCCAGCAGCTTACGCGAAGCGGAAAGCACAGATACGCAGTATTTT. It translates to CASSLREAESTDTQYF.

This chain links TRBV6-1 with TRBJ1-5, with D hard to call. V lost 5 bases to trimming and J lost 4 bases, with 15 bases between them. This CDR3 comprises 15 residues. Germline CDR1 and CDR2: MNHNS and SASEGT. CDR3 sequence reads: CASSTHHFSNQPQHF. The CDR3, as DNA: TGTGCCAGCAGTACCCACCACTTCTCTAATCAGCCCCAGCATTTT.

CDR3 DNA: TGTGCCAGCAGCTTAGGAGGGGGCGTTAATGAAAAACTGTTTTTT. Translation: CASSLGGGVNEKLFF. This chain connects TRBV7-9 to TRBJ1-4; the match to TRBD1 covers 7 bases. The CDR3 loop spans 15 amino acids. Germline V gene lookup returns CDR1 SEHNR and CDR2 FQNEAQ (reference sequence). After removal of 1 base from V and 4 bases from J, the junction contained 3 bases not matched to a gene.

V usage is TRBV5-6 and J usage is TRBJ1-4; the match to TRBD1 covers 10 bases. J lost 3 bases, V lost 4 bases, and 0 bases had no gene match. The CDR3 contains 14 residues. Germline CDR1 reads SGHDT; CDR2 reads YYEEEE. The CDR3 loop reads CASSGTGANEKLFF. CDR3 bases: TGTGCCAGCAGCGGGACAGGGGCTAATGAAAAACTGTTTTTT.

By sample fraction, this clone is medium-sized. The J gene is TRBJ1-2, the V gene TRBV7-9; 9 nucleotides align to TRBD1. V gave up 0 bases and J gave up 8 bases; unmatched junction bases: 10. The CDR3 contains 16 residues. The V gene's germline CDR1 is SEHNR and CDR2 FQNEAQ (reference sequence). The CDR3 sequence is CASSLATGQGGEGYTF. The CDR3 nucleotides read TGTGCCAGCAGCTTAGCGACGGGACAGGGTGGAGAGGGCTACACCTTC.

The gene calls are TRBV5-1 and TRBJ1-3, with no clear D. Germline-derived CDR1 and CDR2 are SGHRS and YFSETQ. The CDR3 is 15 amino acids. Trimming pared 2 bases from V and 1 base from J, leaving 10 bases between. The CDR3 DNA reads as TGCGCCAGCAGCTTTGGTCGGACGTCTGGAAACACCATATATTTT. Translated: CASSFGRTSGNTIYF.

This chain joins TRBV7-9 and TRBJ1-5, with a possible D match to TRBD1 (5 bases). V lost 5 bases to trimming and J lost 0 bases, with 8 bases between them. The CDR3 sequence is 14 residues long. Germline CDR1 is SEHNR and CDR2 is FQNEAQ (reference sequence). The CDR3 sequence is CASSSGHSNQPQHF. In DNA form, the CDR3 reads TGTGCCAGCAGCAGTGGACATAGCAATCAGCCCCAGCATTTT.

The chain links TRBV5-4 to TRBJ2-7; no clear D gene. Per the germline V gene, CDR1 is SGHNT and CDR2 is YYREEE (reference sequence). This CDR3 comprises 12 residues. With 2 bases removed from V and 0 bases from J, the gap between germline ends came to 3 bases. The CDR3, as DNA: TGTGCCAGCAGCTTAAGCTCCTACGAGCAGTACTTC. Amino acids: CASSLSSYEQYF.

This clone was observed a few times. CDR3 sequence (DNA): TGTGCCAGCAGTGAAGTGGACACCGGGGAGCTGTTTTTT. This gives the protein CASSEVDTGELFF. The chain couples TRBV6-4 to TRBJ2-2; the D is unclear. The germline V gene encodes CDR1 MRHNA and CDR2 SNTAGT. V was trimmed by 3 bases and J by 3 bases, leaving 5 bases between them. The CDR3 sequence is 13 residues long.

This clone was recorded a few times. The same CDR3 can be traced to other DNA sequences in this sample. The CDR3 spells CASSLAGGTGELFF. The CDR3 coding sequence is TGCGCCAGCAGCTTGGCGGGGGGCACCGGGGAGCTGTTTTTT. The chain combines TRBV5-1 with TRBJ2-2, with 7 nucleotides matching TRBD2. CDR3 length: 14 amino acids. Germline values: CDR1 SGHRS, CDR2 YFSETQ. V dropped 0 bases and J dropped 4; count of bases not matched to a gene: 0.

V is TRBV7-6 and J is TRBJ2-7; no clear D. The CDR3 consists of 11 residues. The V and J ends lost 5 bases and 3 bases respectively, with 5 bases between them. In germline, CDR1 is SGHVS, CDR2 FNYEAQ. The CDR3 DNA is TGTGCCAGCAGCCTAAACTACGAGCAGTACTTC. Translating gives CASSLNYEQYF.

This clone rates as large (0.1 to 1%). The chain employs TRBV27 and TRBJ1-1, with a weak D call TRBD1 (5 bases). CDR3 size: 14 residues. Germline V lookup: CDR1 MNHEY, CDR2 SMNVEV (reference sequence). With 6 bases removed from V and 2 bases from J, the gap between germline ends came to 13 bases. DNA for the CDR3: TGTGCCAGCAGGCTGGGGGGGAAAAACACTGAAGCTTTCTTT. Translated, it gives CASRLGGKNTEAFF.